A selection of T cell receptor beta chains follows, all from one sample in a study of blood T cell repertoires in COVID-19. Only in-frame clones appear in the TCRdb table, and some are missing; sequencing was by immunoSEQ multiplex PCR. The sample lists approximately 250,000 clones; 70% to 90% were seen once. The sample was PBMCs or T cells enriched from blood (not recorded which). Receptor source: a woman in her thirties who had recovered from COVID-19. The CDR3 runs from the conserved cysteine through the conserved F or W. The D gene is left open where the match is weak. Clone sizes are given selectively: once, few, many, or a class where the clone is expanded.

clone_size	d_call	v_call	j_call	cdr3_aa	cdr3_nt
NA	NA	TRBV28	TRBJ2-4	CASSQVQEGPAKNIQYF	TGTGCCAGCAGTCAGGTTCAGGAGGGCCCGGCCAAAAACATTCAGTACTTC
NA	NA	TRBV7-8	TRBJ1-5	CASSFKAGSNQPQHF	TGTGCCAGCAGCTTCAAGGCGGGTAGCAATCAGCCCCAGCATTTT
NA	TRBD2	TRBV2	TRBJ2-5	CASSEALSGARETQYF	TGTGCCAGCAGTGAAGCCCTCAGCGGGGCCCGGGAGACCCAGTACTTC
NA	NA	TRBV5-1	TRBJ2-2	CASSHRAGELFF	TGCGCCAGCAGCCACAGGGCCGGGGAGCTGTTTTTT
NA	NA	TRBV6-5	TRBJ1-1	CASSYRGNTEAFF	TGTGCCAGCAGTTACAGGGGGAACACTGAAGCTTTCTTT
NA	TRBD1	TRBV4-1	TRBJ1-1	CASSQGQGNTEAFF	TGCGCCAGCAGCCAAGGACAGGGGAACACTGAAGCTTTCTTT
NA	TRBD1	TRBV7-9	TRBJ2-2	CASSLRTGSYGELFF	TGTGCCAGCAGCTTAAGGACAGGGTCGTACGGGGAGCTGTTTTTT
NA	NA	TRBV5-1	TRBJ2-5	CASSSHFGSPSETQYF	TGCGCCAGCAGCTCCCATTTTGGGAGTCCCTCAGAGACCCAGTACTTC
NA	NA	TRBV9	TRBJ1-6	CASRPDGVGSPLHF	TGTGCCAGCCGACCGGACGGGGTGGGTTCACCCCTCCACTTT
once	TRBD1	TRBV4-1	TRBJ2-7	CASSYTTGGSYEQYF	TGCGCCAGCAGCTACACGACAGGGGGTTCCTACGAGCAGTACTTC
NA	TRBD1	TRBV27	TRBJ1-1	CASSDGQGLEAFF	TGTGCCAGCAGTGACGGACAGGGTTTAGAAGCTTTCTTT
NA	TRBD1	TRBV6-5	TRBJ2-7	CASTLNRGQVYEQYF	TGTGCCAGCACCTTAAACAGGGGACAAGTCTACGAGCAGTACTTC
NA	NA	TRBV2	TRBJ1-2	CASSEWGSGYGYTF	TGTGCCAGCAGTGAATGGGGCAGTGGATATGGCTACACCTTC
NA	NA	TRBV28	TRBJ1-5	CASRDRGGNQPQHF	TGTGCCAGCAGGGACCGGGGGGGCAATCAGCCCCAGCATTTT
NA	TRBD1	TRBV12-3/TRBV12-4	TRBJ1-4	CASSLRDSWAF	TGTGCCAGCAGTTTAAGGGACAGTTGGGCCTTT
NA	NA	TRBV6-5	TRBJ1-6	CASTRQASNSPLHF	TGTGCCAGCACCCGACAGGCCTCAAATTCACCCCTCCACTTT
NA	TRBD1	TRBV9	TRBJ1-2	CASSAERQGGNYGYTF	TGTGCCAGCAGCGCGGAGAGACAGGGGGGGAACTATGGCTACACCTTC
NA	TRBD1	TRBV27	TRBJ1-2	CASSFPTGWGYTF	TGTGCCAGCAGTTTCCCGACAGGGTGGGGCTACACCTTC
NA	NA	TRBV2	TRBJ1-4	CASSGLLVEKLFF	TGTGCCAGCAGTGGTTTGTTAGTTGAAAAACTGTTTTTT
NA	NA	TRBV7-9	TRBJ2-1	CASSLANGTSYNEQFF	TGTGCCAGCAGCTTAGCGAATGGGACATCGTACAATGAGCAGTTCTTC
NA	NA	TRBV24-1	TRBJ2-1	CATSDALDYPDSNEQFF	TGTGCCACCAGTGATGCCTTGGACTACCCGGATTCCAATGAGCAGTTCTTC
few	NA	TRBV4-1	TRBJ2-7	CASSQLVLTGPPGEQYF	TGCGCCAGCAGCCAGCTAGTTCTTACAGGTCCTCCCGGCGAGCAGTACTTC
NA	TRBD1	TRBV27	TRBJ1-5	CASSLSSDRGNQPQHF	TGTGCCAGCAGTTTATCGTCGGACAGGGGCAATCAGCCCCAGCATTTT
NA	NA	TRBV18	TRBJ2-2	CASSPIQGTGELFF	TGTGCCAGCTCACCGATACAGGGCACCGGGGAGCTGTTTTTT
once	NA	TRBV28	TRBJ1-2	CASVNRERTYGYTF	TGTGCCAGCGTTAACAGGGAGCGAACGTATGGCTACACCTTC
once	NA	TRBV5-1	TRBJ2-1	CASSFGGYNEQFF	TGCGCCAGCAGCTTTGGCGGTTACAATGAGCAGTTCTTC
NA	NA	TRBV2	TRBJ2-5	CASSEGPQYF	TGTGCCAGCAGCGAAGGGCCTCAGTACTTC
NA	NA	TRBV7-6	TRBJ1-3	CASSSRTAEFSGNTIYF	TGTGCCAGCAGCTCCCGGACTGCTGAATTCTCTGGAAACACCATATATTTT
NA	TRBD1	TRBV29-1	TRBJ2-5	CSVETGLEETQYF	TGCAGCGTTGAGACAGGGTTAGAAGAGACCCAGTACTTC
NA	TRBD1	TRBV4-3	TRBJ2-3	CASSQALTGQGSDTQYF	TGCGCCAGCAGCCAAGCCCTAACGGGACAGGGGTCAGATACGCAGTATTTT
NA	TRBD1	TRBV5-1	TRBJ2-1	CASNQGDSYNEQFF	TGCGCCAGCAACCAGGGGGACTCCTACAATGAGCAGTTCTTC
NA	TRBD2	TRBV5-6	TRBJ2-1	CASSRDRGLAGRYNEQFF	TGTGCCAGCAGCAGGGACAGGGGACTAGCGGGGAGGTACAATGAGCAGTTCTTC
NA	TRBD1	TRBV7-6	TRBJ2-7	CASSYGPGQGTYEQYF	TGTGCCAGCAGCTACGGACCGGGACAGGGAACGTACGAGCAGTACTTC
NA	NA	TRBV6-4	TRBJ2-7	CASSDTIYGYEQYF	TGTGCCAGCAGTGACACAATCTACGGGTACGAGCAGTACTTC
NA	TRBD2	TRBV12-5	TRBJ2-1	CASGFGTGTSVYNEQFF	TGTGCTAGTGGTTTCGGGACCGGGACTAGCGTTTACAATGAGCAGTTCTTC
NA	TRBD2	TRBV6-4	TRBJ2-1	CASSDLGGGAYNEQFF	TGTGCCAGCAGTGATCTGGGCGGGGGGGCCTACAATGAGCAGTTCTTC
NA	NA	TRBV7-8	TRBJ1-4	CASSFLGGVIATNEKLFF	TGTGCCAGCAGTTTTCTCGGGGGAGTGATAGCAACTAATGAAAAACTGTTTTTT